The 28 T cell receptor beta chains below were found in one sample sequenced in a study of naive and memory T cell subsets. Both TRBC1 and TRBC2 were covered by a beta constant-region primer of two equimolar oligonucleotides. Nested alpha and beta constant-region primers with the SP2 primer drove four PCR rounds on ligated cDNA. TCRdb passed the UMI-ligation and nested PCR reads through MiXCR, listing each CDR3 protein once. The table shows about 120,000 distinct CDR3 sequences, with roughly 36% occurring only once. The material sequenced was central memory CD4+ T cells from blood. The receptors were sampled from a human donor in good health.

The V gene is TRBV20-1, the J gene TRBJ2-2, with D perhaps TRBD2 (6 bases). The CDR3 runs to 16 residues. The V gene lost 6 bases and the J gene lost 6 bases, with 23 bases spanning the gap. Germline V gene sequence: CDR1 DFQATT, CDR2 SNEGSKA (reference sequence). CDR3 in DNA: TGCAGTGCCCTTGGTGTCGGGAGTCTATTTGCCGGGGAGCTGTTTTTT. Protein: CSALGVGSLFAGELFF.

The chain recombines TRBV28 with TRBJ2-2; 7 nucleotides align to TRBD1. This CDR3 has 14 residues. J lost 7 bases, V lost 10 bases, and 12 bases had no gene match. The V gene's germline CDR1 is MDHEN and CDR2 SYDVKM. The CDR3 protein is CAIDSNRGIGELFF. CDR3 bases: TGTGCCATCGATTCTAACAGGGGAATCGGGGAGCTGTTTTTT.

Many counts were recorded for this clonotype. V and J are TRBV11-2 and TRBJ1-1; D not certain. Germline CDR1 reads SGHAT; CDR2 reads FQNNGV. V shed 5 bases and J shed 6 bases, with 10 bases lying between them. The CDR3 length is 12 residues. The CDR3 loop is CASSAERAEAFF. CDR3 nucleotide sequence: TGTGCCAGCAGCGCAGAAAGAGCTGAAGCTTTCTTT.

The rearrangement joins TRBV5-4 to TRBJ1-1; tentative D call: TRBD1 (6 bases). V was pared by 0 bases and J by 2 bases, with 11 bases between. The CDR3 runs 15 residues. Germline CDR1 and CDR2: SGHNT and YYREEE (reference sequence). CDR3 sequence (DNA): TGTGCCAGCAGCTTGGAGGGCAGGGGCAACACTGAAGCTTTCTTT. It encodes CASSLEGRGNTEAFF. Full variable domain (missing parts from reference TRBV5-4 and TRBJ1-1): ETGVTQSPTHLIKTRGQQVTLRCSSQSGHNTVSWYQQALGQGPQFIFQYYREEENGRGNFPPRFSGLQFPNYSSELNVNALELDDSALYLCASSLEGRGNTEAFFGQGTRLTVV.

This clonotype was counted between two and nine times. This chain uses TRBV7-9 with TRBJ1-2; TRBD1 matches at 8 bases. The CDR3 is 14 residues long. V lost 5 bases to trimming and J lost 7 bases; unmatched junction nucleotides: 9. CDR1 is SEHNR and CDR2 is FQNEAQ in the germline V gene (reference sequence). CDR3 nucleotides: TGTGCCAGCAGCCCGGACAGGGTGATTGCTGGCTACACCTTC. It yields the protein CASSPDRVIAGYTF.

This clonotype occurred a few times. The V and J genes are TRBV5-4 and TRBJ1-4; no definite D call. Germline V gene lookup returns CDR1 SGHNT and CDR2 YYREEE (reference sequence). The CDR3 runs to 13 residues. The V and J ends lost 2 bases and 0 bases respectively, with 2 bases between them. CDR3 in amino acids: CASSFATNEKLFF. The CDR3 DNA reads as TGTGCCAGCAGCTTTGCAACTAATGAAAAACTGTTTTTT.

The chain couples TRBV7-8 to TRBJ1-1; D uncertain. V lost 0 bases to trimming and J lost 7 bases, with 12 bases between them. The CDR3 has 14 residues. Germline assignment: CDR1 SGHVS and CDR2 FQNEAQ. The CDR3 DNA follows: TGTGCCAGCAGCTTAGCGATGGTCCGGGGTGAAGCTTTCTTT. Its protein is CASSLAMVRGEAFF.

This clonotype has at least ten counts. The chain recombines TRBV28 with TRBJ2-6; no clear D gene. CDR1 is MDHEN and CDR2 is SYDVKM in the germline V gene. Trimming took off 7 bases at V and 4 bases at J, with 11 bases between the two ends. The CDR3 spans 14 residues. The CDR3 sequence: CASKALVGANVLTF. The CDR3 nucleotides are TGTGCCAGCAAGGCGTTAGTCGGGGCCAACGTCCTGACTTTC. The full variable domain, with the rest looked up from reference TRBV28 and TRBJ2-6, is DVKVTQSSRYLVKRTGEKVFLECVQDMDHENMFWYRQDPGLGLRLIYFSYDVKMKEKGDIPEGYSVSREKKERFSLILESASTNQTSMYLCASKALVGANVLTFGAGSRLTVL.

This clonotype has a handful of counts. The chain links TRBV7-2 to TRBJ2-1, with D tentatively TRBD2 (5 bases). CDR3 size: 14 residues. V was cut by 7 bases and J by 6 bases, with 16 bases left in between. Germline CDR1 SGHTA, CDR2 FQGNSA. The CDR3 loop is CASTKPNRGNEQFF. The CDR3 coding sequence is TGTGCCAGCACCAAACCCAACCGGGGCAATGAGCAGTTCTTC.

J is TRBJ1-2 and V is TRBV11-2; D is unclear. Trimming shortened V by 6 bases and J by 4 bases, and 12 bases separated the two germline ends. CDR3 length: 13 amino acids. Germline CDR1 SGHAT, CDR2 FQNNGV. Written as DNA, the CDR3 is TGTGCCAGCAGACAATTCGGCGGCTATGGCTACACCTTC. Its translation is CASRQFGGYGYTF.

The chain uses TRBV5-1 and TRBJ2-1; 8 nucleotides match TRBD2. This CDR3 comprises 18 residues. After removal of 5 bases from V and 5 bases from J, the junction contained 18 bases not matched to a gene. Germline-derived CDR1 and CDR2 are SGHRS and YFSETQ. CDR3 amino acids: CASRGRNAGGPENNEQFF. CDR3 DNA: TGCGCCAGCAGAGGGAGAAATGCGGGAGGCCCGGAGAACAATGAGCAGTTCTTC.

This rearrangement joins TRBV7-8 to TRBJ2-3; tentative D call: TRBD1 (6 bases). CDR1 SGHVS and CDR2 FQNEAQ come from the germline V gene. Between the trimmed V and J ends, which lost 2 bases and 1 base, there was a span of 10 bases. CDR3 length equals 15 residues. CDR3 sequence (DNA): TGTGCCAGCAGCTTAAACAGGGTGGGCACAGATACGCAGTATTTT. Translated: CASSLNRVGTDTQYF.

The chain links TRBV11-2 to TRBJ1-5; D is uncertain. The CDR3 sequence is 13 residues long. Trimming pared 7 bases from V and 4 bases from J, leaving 11 bases between. From germline, CDR1 is SGHAT and CDR2 FQNNGV. This CDR3 is CASNNLRNQPQHF. The CDR3 DNA reads TGTGCCAGCAACAACTTAAGGAATCAGCCCCAGCATTTT. The whole variable domain, filled in from reference TRBV11-2 and TRBJ1-5, reads EAGVAQSPRYKIIEKRQSVAFWCNPISGHATLYWYQQILGQGPKLLIQFQNNGVVDDSQLPKDRFSAERLKGVDSTLKIQPAKLEDSAVYLCASNNLRNQPQHFGDGTRLSIL.

J is TRBJ1-2 and V is TRBV12-3 or TRBV12-4; D is possibly TRBD1 (6 bases). The CDR3 runs 16 residues. V was cut by 6 bases and J by 5 bases, with 22 bases left in between. Here the CDR3 reads CASRPSGRGRAYGYTF. In DNA form, the CDR3 reads TGTGCCAGCAGACCGTCGGGCAGGGGCAGAGCATATGGCTACACCTTC.

The rearrangement joins TRBV30 to TRBJ1-5; D not certain. Looked up from germline, CDR1 is GTSNPN and CDR2 is SVGIG (reference sequence). Trimming cost V 0 bases and J 7 bases, with 13 bases left between them. This CDR3 contains 14 residues. The CDR3 protein is CAWSVKGNLQPQHF. In nucleotides, the CDR3 is TGTGCCTGGAGTGTAAAGGGTAATCTGCAGCCCCAGCATTTT.

The rearrangement joins TRBV7-2 to TRBJ2-7, with a tentative D call TRBD2 (6 bases). In germline, CDR1 is SGHTA, CDR2 FQGNSA. The CDR3 runs 13 residues. V was clipped by 2 bases and J by 5 bases, with 10 bases between them. The CDR3 reads CASSLRRADEQYF. The CDR3 DNA is TGTGCCAGCAGCTTAAGGAGGGCCGACGAGCAGTACTTC.

In its sample, this clonotype was seen a few times. The V gene is TRBV7-7, the J gene TRBJ2-5; 12 bases map to TRBD2. This CDR3 has 15 amino acids. The junction had 5 bases not matched to a gene; V was cut back by 5 bases and J by 4 bases. Germline V gene sequence: CDR1 SSHAT, CDR2 FNYEAQ (reference sequence). CDR3 sequence (DNA): TGTGCCAGCAGCGTCGGACTAGCGGGAAGAGAGACCCAGTACTTC. It encodes CASSVGLAGRETQYF. The full variable domain, completed using reference TRBV7-7 and TRBJ2-5, is GAGVSQSPRYKVTKRGQDVTLRCDPISSHATLYWYQQALGQGPEFLTYFNYEAQPDKSGLPSDRFSAERPEGSISTLTIQRTEQRDSAMYRCASSVGLAGRETQYFGPGTRLLVL.

This chain uses TRBV20-1 with TRBJ2-3; 15 positions match TRBD2. Germline CDR1 reads DFQATT; CDR2 reads SNEGSKA (reference sequence). The CDR3 spans 14 residues. V gave up 7 bases and J gave up 9 bases; unmatched junction bases: 8. The CDR3 is CSVGRTSGRETQYF. The CDR3 coding sequence is TGCAGTGTAGGTCGGACTAGCGGGAGGGAAACGCAGTATTTT.

V gene TRBV7-2 combines with J gene TRBJ2-3, with 9 positions matching TRBD2. The CDR3 consists of 15 residues. With V trimmed by 3 bases and J by 5 bases, 6 bases remained unmatched. Germline V CDR1 and CDR2: SGHTA, FQGNSA. The CDR3 DNA sequence: TGTGCCAGCAGCTTCTTAGCGGGAGCTAAAGATACGCAGTATTTT. It specifies CASSFLAGAKDTQYF.

V usage is TRBV7-2 and J usage is TRBJ2-5, with 9 bases identical to TRBD1. Germline loops: CDR1 SGHTA, CDR2 FQGNSA. With V trimmed by 3 bases and J by 7 bases, 0 bases remained unmatched. The CDR3 is 12 amino acids. Written as DNA, the CDR3 is TGTGCCAGCAGCTTGGGACAGGGGACCCAGTACTTC. This codes for CASSLGQGTQYF.

V and J are TRBV28 and TRBJ2-7; 7 nucleotides match TRBD1. The CDR3 has 16 amino acids. V gave up 5 bases and J gave up 2 bases; unmatched junction bases: 12. The V gene's germline CDR1 is MDHEN and CDR2 SYDVKM. Here the CDR3 reads CASSAYPGTVTYEQYF. CDR3 DNA sequence: TGTGCCAGCAGTGCTTATCCCGGGACAGTCACCTACGAGCAGTACTTC.

This chain uses TRBV20-1 with TRBJ2-7; TRBD2 matches 11 bases. The V gene end was trimmed by 4 bases and the J gene end by 3 bases; junction bases not matched to a gene: 20. This CDR3 spans 19 amino acids. Germline-derived CDR1 and CDR2 are DFQATT and SNEGSKA (reference sequence). The CDR3 sequence: CSAISLQGPGTSGNYEQYF. The CDR3 coding sequence is TGCAGTGCTATCTCACTTCAGGGCCCCGGGACTAGCGGTAACTACGAGCAGTACTTC.

The chain couples TRBV5-4 to TRBJ2-7; D is unresolved. Germline V lookup: CDR1 SGHNT, CDR2 YYREEE (reference sequence). The CDR3 extends over 14 amino acids. The V end lost 0 bases, the J end lost 3 bases, and 10 bases lay between the germline ends. The CDR3 DNA sequence: TGTGCCAGCAGCTTGGCGGGCAGAAACTACGAGCAGTACTTC. This translates into CASSLAGRNYEQYF.

The V gene is TRBV19, the J gene TRBJ2-6; D unclear. The CDR3 contains 15 residues. CDR1 LNHDA and CDR2 SQIVND come from the germline V gene (reference sequence). Trimming pared 5 bases from V and 0 bases from J, leaving 8 bases between. The DNA of the CDR3 is TGTGCCAGTAGTCAAAGCCTCTCTGGGGCCAACGTCCTGACTTTC. Translation: CASSQSLSGANVLTF.

This clonotype was counted a few times. V and J are TRBV19 and TRBJ1-5, with TRBD1 as a possible D gene (5 bases). Trimming cost V 7 bases and J 3 bases, with 13 bases left between them. The CDR3 contains 14 residues. Germline CDR1 and CDR2: LNHDA and SQIVND (reference sequence). DNA of the CDR3: TGTGCCAGTACCCTAACAGGAGACAATCAGCCCCAGCATTTT. It is translated as CASTLTGDNQPQHF.

This clonotype was detected ten times or more. The chain recombines TRBV14 with TRBJ2-2; D unclear. Germline CDR1 reads SGHDN; CDR2 reads FVKESK. CDR3 length: 13 residues. The ends were cut back, 2 bases at V and 7 bases at J, with 8 bases in the middle. The CDR3 here is CASSQQVFGELFF. DNA for the CDR3: TGTGCCAGCAGCCAACAGGTGTTCGGGGAGCTGTTTTTT.

The rearrangement joins TRBV9 to TRBJ2-7; weak D call: TRBD1 (5 bases). Trimming pared 0 bases from V and 3 bases from J, leaving 13 bases between. Germline V gene lookup returns CDR1 SGDLS and CDR2 YYNGEE. The CDR3 loop spans 15 amino acids. The CDR3 reads CASSVAAGWVYEQYF. DNA for the CDR3: TGTGCCAGCAGCGTAGCCGCAGGGTGGGTCTACGAGCAGTACTTC. The entire variable domain, with the rest obtained from reference TRBV9 and TRBJ2-7, is as follows: DSGVTQTPKHLITATGQRVTLRCSPRSGDLSVYWYQQSLDQGLQFLIQYYNGEERAKGNILERFSAQQFPDLHSELNLSSLELGDSALYFCASSVAAGWVYEQYFGPGTRLTVT.

This sequence joins TRBV3-1 and TRBJ2-6, with TRBD1 matching over 9 bases. This CDR3 region has 19 residues. Germline V gives CDR1 LGHDT, CDR2 YNNKEL (reference sequence). V was clipped by 4 bases and J by 4 bases; unmatched bases: 14. CDR3 in amino acids: CASSLRTDRGTLGANVLTF. CDR3 in DNA: TGTGCCAGCAGCCTTAGGACGGACAGGGGAACCCTCGGGGCCAACGTCCTGACTTTC. Full variable domain (missing parts from reference TRBV3-1 and TRBJ2-6): DTAVSQTPKYLVTQMGNDKSIKCEQNLGHDTMYWYKQDSKKFLKIMFSYNNKELIINETVPNRFSPKSPDKAHLNLHINSLELGDSAVYFCASSLRTDRGTLGANVLTFGAGSRLTVL.